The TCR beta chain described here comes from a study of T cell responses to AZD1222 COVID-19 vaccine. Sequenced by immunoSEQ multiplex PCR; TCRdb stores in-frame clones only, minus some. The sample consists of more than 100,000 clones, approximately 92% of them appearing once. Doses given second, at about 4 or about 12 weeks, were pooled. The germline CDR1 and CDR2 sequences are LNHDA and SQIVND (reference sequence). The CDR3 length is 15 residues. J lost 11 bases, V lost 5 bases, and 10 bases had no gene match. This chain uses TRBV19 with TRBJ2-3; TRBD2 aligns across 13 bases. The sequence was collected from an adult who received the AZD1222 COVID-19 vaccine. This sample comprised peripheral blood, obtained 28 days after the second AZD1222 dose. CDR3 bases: TGTGCCAGTAGTGAACGGACTAGCGGGGGCCCAGGGCAGTATTTT. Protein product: CASSERTSGGPGQYF. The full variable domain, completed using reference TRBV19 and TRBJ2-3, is DGGITQSPKYLFRKEGQNVTLSCEQNLNHDAMYWYRQDPGQGLRLIYYSQIVNDFQKGDIAEGYSVSREKKESFPLTVTSAQKNPTAFYLCASSERTSGGPGQYFGPGTRLTVL.